This is a list of T cell receptor beta chains from one sample in a study of CD8 T cells in Susac syndrome. Each CDR3 protein gets one entry after TCRdb re-called the immunoSEQ multiplex PCR reads with MiXCR. Altogether about 250,000 distinct CDR3 sequences are present, over 85% being singletons, with the ten largest covering roughly 0.07%. Sequenced sample: CD4+ T cells from PBMCs. The receptors derive from a human donor with multiple sclerosis. Both conserved end residues are part of each CDR3. A D gene is named only where the DNA matches it firmly. The size entry is marked missing in some rows and otherwise reads once, few, many or a size class.

V gene: TRBV9; clone size: .; J gene: TRBJ1-2; D gene: .; CDR3 DNA: TGTGCCAGCAGCCCAGAACTCGCTCTCTATGGCTACACCTTC; CDR3 protein: CASSPELALYGYTF
V gene: TRBV9; clone size: .; J gene: TRBJ1-3; D gene: TRBD1; CDR3 DNA: TGTGCCAGCAGCGGTCCGGGACAGAGCTCTGGAAACACCATATATTTT; CDR3 protein: CASSGPGQSSGNTIYF
V gene: TRBV12-3/TRBV12-4; clone size: .; J gene: TRBJ2-7; D gene: .; CDR3 DNA: TGTGCCAGCTCGGGCCCGGGCTACGAGCAGTACTTC; CDR3 protein: CASSGPGYEQYF
V gene: TRBV4-1; clone size: .; J gene: TRBJ1-4; D gene: TRBD1; CDR3 DNA: TGCGCCAGCAGCCAGGGCGACAGGGCGGATCGGAGAGAACTGTTTTTT; CDR3 protein: CASSQGDRADRRELFF
V gene: TRBV15; clone size: .; J gene: TRBJ2-2; D gene: .; CDR3 DNA: TGTGCCACCAGCAGAGATCGTTTGAGTGGGCCTGGGGAGCTGTTTTTT; CDR3 protein: CATSRDRLSGPGELFF
V gene: TRBV5-1; clone size: .; J gene: TRBJ1-3; D gene: .; CDR3 DNA: TGCGCCAGCAGCCCGAGTGGGATTTCTGGAAACACCATATATTTT; CDR3 protein: CASSPSGISGNTIYF
V gene: TRBV23-1; clone size: .; J gene: TRBJ1-1; D gene: .; CDR3 DNA: TGCGCCAGCAGTCACCAGATGGGGGGAGGCACTGAAGCTTTCTTT; CDR3 protein: CASSHQMGGGTEAFF
V gene: TRBV20-1; clone size: .; J gene: TRBJ2-5; D gene: TRBD2; CDR3 DNA: TGCAGTGCTACGACTAGCGGGAGGGCGGAGACCCAGTACTTC; CDR3 protein: CSATTSGRAETQYF
V gene: TRBV12-3/TRBV12-4; clone size: .; J gene: TRBJ2-1; D gene: TRBD2; CDR3 DNA: TGTGCCAGCAGGGGGTCACTAGCGGGGGGGAACAATGAGCAGTTCTTC; CDR3 protein: CASRGSLAGGNNEQFF
V gene: TRBV2; clone size: .; J gene: TRBJ1-1; D gene: TRBD1; CDR3 DNA: TGTGCCAGCAGTGTTGACAGGGGTACTGAAGCTTTCTTT; CDR3 protein: CASSVDRGTEAFF
V gene: TRBV20-1; clone size: .; J gene: TRBJ1-3; D gene: .; CDR3 DNA: TGCAGTGCTAGAGATGTGGGGGCCGCCTCTGGAAACACCATATATTTT; CDR3 protein: CSARDVGAASGNTIYF
V gene: TRBV29-1; clone size: .; J gene: TRBJ2-1; D gene: .; CDR3 DNA: TGCAGCGTCCGGGCGGTAACCTACAATGAGCAGTTCTTC; CDR3 protein: CSVRAVTYNEQFF
V gene: TRBV5-4; clone size: .; J gene: TRBJ2-5; D gene: TRBD2; CDR3 DNA: TGTGCCAGCAGCGAGAGGACTAGCGGGGGGCCCTTGGAGACCCAGTACTTC; CDR3 protein: CASSERTSGGPLETQYF
V gene: TRBV27; clone size: .; J gene: TRBJ2-1; D gene: .; CDR3 DNA: TGTGCCAGCAGGATGCCGGCCTTCCGAGGTGAGCAGTTCTTC; CDR3 protein: CASRMPAFRGEQFF
V gene: TRBV19; clone size: once; J gene: TRBJ1-1; D gene: .; CDR3 DNA: TGTGCCAGTAAGGAGGGGCAGTTTAACACTGAAGCTTTCTTT; CDR3 protein: CASKEGQFNTEAFF